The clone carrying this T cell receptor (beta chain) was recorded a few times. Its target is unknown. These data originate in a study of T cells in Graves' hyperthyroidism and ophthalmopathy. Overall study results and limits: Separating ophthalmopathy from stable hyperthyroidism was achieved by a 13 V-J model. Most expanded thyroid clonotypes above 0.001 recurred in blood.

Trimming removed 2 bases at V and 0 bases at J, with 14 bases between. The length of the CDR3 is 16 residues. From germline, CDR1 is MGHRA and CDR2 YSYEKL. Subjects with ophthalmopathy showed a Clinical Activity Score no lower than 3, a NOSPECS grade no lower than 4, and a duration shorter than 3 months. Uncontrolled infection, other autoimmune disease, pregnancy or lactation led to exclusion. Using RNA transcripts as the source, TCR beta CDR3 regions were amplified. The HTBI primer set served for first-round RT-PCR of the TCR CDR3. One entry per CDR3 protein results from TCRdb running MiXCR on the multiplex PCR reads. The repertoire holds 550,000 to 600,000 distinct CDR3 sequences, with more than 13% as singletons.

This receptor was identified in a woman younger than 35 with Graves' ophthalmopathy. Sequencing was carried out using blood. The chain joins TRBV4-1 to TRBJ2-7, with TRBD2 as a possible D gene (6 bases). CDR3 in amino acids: CASSQWATRGSYEQYF. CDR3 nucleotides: TGCGCCAGCAGCCAATGGGCGACTAGGGGCTCCTACGAGCAGTACTTC.